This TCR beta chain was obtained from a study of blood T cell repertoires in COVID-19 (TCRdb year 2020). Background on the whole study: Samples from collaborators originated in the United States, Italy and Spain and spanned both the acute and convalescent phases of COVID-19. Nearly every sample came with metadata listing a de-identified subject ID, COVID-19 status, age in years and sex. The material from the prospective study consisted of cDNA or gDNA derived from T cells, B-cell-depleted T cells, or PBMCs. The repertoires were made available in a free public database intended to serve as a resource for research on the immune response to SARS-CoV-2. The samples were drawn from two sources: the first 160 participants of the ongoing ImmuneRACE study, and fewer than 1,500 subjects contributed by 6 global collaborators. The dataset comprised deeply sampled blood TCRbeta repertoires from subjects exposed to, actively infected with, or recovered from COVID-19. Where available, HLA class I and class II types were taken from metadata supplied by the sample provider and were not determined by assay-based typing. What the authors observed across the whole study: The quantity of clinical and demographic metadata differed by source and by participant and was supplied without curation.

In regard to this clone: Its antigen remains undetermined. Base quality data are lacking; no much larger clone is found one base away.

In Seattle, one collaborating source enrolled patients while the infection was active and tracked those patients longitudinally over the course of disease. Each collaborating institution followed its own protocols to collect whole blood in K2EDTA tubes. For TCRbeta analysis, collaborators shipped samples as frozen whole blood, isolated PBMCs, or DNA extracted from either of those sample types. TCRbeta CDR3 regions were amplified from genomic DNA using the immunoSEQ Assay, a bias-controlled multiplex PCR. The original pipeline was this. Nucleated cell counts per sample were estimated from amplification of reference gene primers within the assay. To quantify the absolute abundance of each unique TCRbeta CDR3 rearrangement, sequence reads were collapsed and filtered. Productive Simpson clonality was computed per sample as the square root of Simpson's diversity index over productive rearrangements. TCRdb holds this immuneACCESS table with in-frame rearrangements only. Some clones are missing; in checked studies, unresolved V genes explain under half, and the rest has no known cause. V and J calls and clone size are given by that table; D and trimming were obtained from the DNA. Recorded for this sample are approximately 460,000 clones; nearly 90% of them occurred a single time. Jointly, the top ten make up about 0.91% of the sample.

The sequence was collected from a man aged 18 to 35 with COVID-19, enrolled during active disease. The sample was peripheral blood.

The bases read TGTGCCAGCAGTCGGGACAGGGGTATAGGGGAGCTGTTTTTT. This codes for CASSRDRGIGELFF. The rearranged segments are TRBV5-6 and TRBJ2-2, with 10 central nucleotides matching TRBD1. Germline trimming amounts to 5 bases on V and 8 bases on J, with 6 as the count of junction bases outside the gene matches. Reading from cysteine to phenylalanine, the CDR3 counts 14 amino acids. The retained sequence is limited to the CDR3, 42 bases, with the frame set at the first base. Looking up the germline V gene yields CDR1 SGHDT and CDR2 YYEEEE.